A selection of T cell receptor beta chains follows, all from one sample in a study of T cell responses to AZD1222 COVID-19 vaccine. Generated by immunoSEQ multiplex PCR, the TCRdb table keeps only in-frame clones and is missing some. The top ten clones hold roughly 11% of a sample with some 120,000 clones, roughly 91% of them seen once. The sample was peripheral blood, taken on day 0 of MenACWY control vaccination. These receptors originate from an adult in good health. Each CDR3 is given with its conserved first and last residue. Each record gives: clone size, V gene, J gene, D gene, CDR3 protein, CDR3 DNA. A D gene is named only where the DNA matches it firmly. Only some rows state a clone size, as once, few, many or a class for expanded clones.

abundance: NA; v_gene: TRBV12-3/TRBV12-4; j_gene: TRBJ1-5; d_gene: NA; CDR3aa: CASSPRGQPQHF; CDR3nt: TGTGCCAGCAGTCCCCGAGGTCAGCCCCAGCATTTT
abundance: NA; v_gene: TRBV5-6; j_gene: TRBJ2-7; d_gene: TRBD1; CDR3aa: CASSPAGTGVKQYF; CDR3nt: TGTGCCAGCAGCCCCGCCGGGACAGGGGTGAAGCAGTACTTC
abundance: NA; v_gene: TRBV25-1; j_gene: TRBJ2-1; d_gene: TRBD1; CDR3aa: CASSEFPDRAYNEQFF; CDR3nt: TGTGCCAGCAGTGAATTCCCGGACAGGGCCTACAATGAGCAGTTCTTC
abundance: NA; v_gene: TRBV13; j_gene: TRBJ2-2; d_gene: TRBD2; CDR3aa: CASSFRTSTGELFF; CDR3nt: TGTGCCAGCAGCTTCCGGACTAGTACCGGGGAGCTGTTTTTT
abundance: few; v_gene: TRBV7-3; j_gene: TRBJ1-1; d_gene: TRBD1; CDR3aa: CASRRTGGSNTEAFF; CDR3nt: TGTGCCAGCAGACGCACAGGGGGGTCGAACACTGAAGCTTTCTTT
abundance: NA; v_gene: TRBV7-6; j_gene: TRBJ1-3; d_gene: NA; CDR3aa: CASSLGGDSGNTIYF; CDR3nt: TGTGCCAGCAGCTTAGGGGGAGACTCTGGAAACACCATATATTTT
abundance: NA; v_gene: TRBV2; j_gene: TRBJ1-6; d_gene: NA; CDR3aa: CASTWAPGGDSPLHF; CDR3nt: TGTGCCAGCACATGGGCCCCGGGCGGGGATTCACCCCTCCACTTT
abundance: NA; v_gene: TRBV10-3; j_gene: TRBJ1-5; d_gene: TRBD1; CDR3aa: CAISGTGVGNQPQHF; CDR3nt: TGTGCCATCAGTGGGACAGGGGTCGGCAATCAGCCCCAGCATTTT
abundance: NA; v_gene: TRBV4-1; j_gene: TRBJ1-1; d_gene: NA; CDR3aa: CASSQNRAEAFF; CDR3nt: TGCGCCAGCAGCCAGAACAGGGCTGAAGCTTTCTTT
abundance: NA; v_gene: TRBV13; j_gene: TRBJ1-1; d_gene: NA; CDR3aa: CASSPNSGLRTEAFF; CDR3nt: TGTGCCAGCAGCCCCAACTCGGGCCTCCGCACTGAAGCTTTCTTT
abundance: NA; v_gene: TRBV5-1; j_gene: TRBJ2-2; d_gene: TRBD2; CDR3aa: CASSQPAGGETGELFF; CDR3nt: TGCGCCAGCAGCCAACCAGCGGGAGGTGAGACCGGGGAGCTGTTTTTT
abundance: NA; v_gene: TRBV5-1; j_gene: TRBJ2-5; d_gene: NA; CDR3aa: CASSVQETQYF; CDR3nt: TGCGCCAGCAGCGTCCAAGAGACCCAGTACTTC
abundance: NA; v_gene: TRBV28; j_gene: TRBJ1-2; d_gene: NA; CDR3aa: CASSLPSYGYTF; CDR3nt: TGTGCCAGCAGTTTACCCAGCTATGGCTACACCTTC
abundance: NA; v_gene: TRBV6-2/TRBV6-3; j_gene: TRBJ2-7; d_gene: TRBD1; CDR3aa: CASSLTGGIYEQYF; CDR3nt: TGTGCCAGCAGCCTGACAGGGGGCATCTACGAGCAGTACTTC
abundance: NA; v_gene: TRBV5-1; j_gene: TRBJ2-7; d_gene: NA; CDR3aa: CASSPGGAANYEQYF; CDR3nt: TGCGCCAGCAGCCCGGGTGGAGCGGCGAACTACGAGCAGTACTTC
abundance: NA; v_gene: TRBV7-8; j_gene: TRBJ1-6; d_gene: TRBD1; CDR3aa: CASSRTPGQGADLNSPLHF; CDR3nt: TGTGCCAGCAGCAGAACCCCCGGACAGGGGGCTGATCTAAATTCACCCCTCCACTTT
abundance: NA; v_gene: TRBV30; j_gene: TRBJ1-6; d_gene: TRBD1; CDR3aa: CAWRTGEPPLHF; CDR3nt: TGTGCCTGGAGAACAGGGGAACCACCCCTCCACTTT
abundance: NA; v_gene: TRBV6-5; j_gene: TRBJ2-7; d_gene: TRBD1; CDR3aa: CASPRDSSYEQYF; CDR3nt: TGTGCCAGCCCGAGGGACAGCTCCTACGAGCAGTACTTC
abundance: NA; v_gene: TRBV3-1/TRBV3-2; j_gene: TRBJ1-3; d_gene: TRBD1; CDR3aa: CASSQVMTGPGNTIYF; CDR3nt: TGTGCCAGCAGCCAAGTAATGACAGGGCCTGGAAACACCATATATTTT
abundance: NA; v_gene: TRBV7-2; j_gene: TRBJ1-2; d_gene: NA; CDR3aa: CASSPRQSPTNYGYTF; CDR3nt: TGTGCCAGCAGCCCAAGACAGAGTCCGACTAACTATGGCTACACCTTC
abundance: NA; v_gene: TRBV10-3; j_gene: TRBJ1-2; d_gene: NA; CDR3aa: CAISPDGTYGYTF; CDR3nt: TGTGCCATCAGCCCGGACGGAACCTATGGCTACACCTTC
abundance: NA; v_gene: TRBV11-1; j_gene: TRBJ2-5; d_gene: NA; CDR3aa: CASSLARGGETQYF; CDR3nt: TGTGCCAGCAGCTTGGCCAGGGGGGGCGAGACCCAGTACTTC
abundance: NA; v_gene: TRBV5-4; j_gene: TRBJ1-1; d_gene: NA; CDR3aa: CASTRGGPNTEAFF; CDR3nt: TGTGCCAGCACCAGGGGCGGACCGAACACTGAAGCTTTCTTT
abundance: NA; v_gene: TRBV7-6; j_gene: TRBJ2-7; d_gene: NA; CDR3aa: CASSLSELYEQYF; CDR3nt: TGTGCCAGCAGCTTATCCGAGCTATACGAGCAGTACTTC
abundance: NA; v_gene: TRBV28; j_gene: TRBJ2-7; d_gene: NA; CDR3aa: CASSLGAGQGYEQYF; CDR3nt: TGTGCCAGCAGTTTAGGGGCCGGGCAGGGTTACGAGCAGTACTTC